These 3 T cell receptor beta chains were all obtained from the same sample, sequenced in a study of blood T cells in healthy people across ages. A second PCR, run for roughly 7 to 11 cycles, used a sample-barcoded 5' primer plus a J-beta primer mix. TCRdb re-called the 5' RACE reads through MiXCR, storing one row per CDR3 protein. This sample has some 920,000 distinct CDR3 sequences; roughly 50% occur once, and the top ten carry 20% to 25%. The sequenced material came from blood. The source is a woman aged 55-70 years in good health.

This clonotype came up a few times. The chain joins TRBV7-2 to TRBJ2-7, with 8 bases fitting TRBD2. CDR3 length: 15 residues. With 5 bases clipped from V and 4 bases from J, the junction kept 10 bases outside the gene matches. Germline lookup yields CDR1 SGHTA and CDR2 FQGNSA. CDR3 amino acids: CASSPFGAGEYEQYF. CDR3 coding DNA: TGTGCCAGCAGCCCCTTTGGAGCGGGAGAATACGAGCAGTACTTC.

The genes are TRBV4-1 and TRBJ2-4; no definite D call. V lost 5 bases to trimming and J lost 3 bases, with 11 bases between them. The CDR3 length is 14 residues. The germline V gene has CDR1 MGHRA and CDR2 YSYEKL. CDR3 loop: CASSWIVDKNIQYF. In DNA, the CDR3 is TGCGCCAGCAGCTGGATAGTCGACAAAAACATTCAGTACTTC.

J is TRBJ2-1 and V is TRBV20-1; unclear D gene. The CDR3 runs to 15 residues. Germline CDR1 is DFQATT and CDR2 is SNEGSKA (reference sequence). V was trimmed by 5 bases and J by 0 bases, leaving 14 bases between them. CDR3 region: CSALHHRSSYNEQFF. The CDR3 DNA follows: TGCAGTGCTCTACATCACCGGAGCTCCTACAATGAGCAGTTCTTC.